This T cell receptor beta chain was captured in a study of blood T cell repertoires in COVID-19. The overall study: Two negative PCRs, clearance, or symptom resolution were required of recovered Cohort 3 donors. Sample material is recorded as cDNA or gDNA derived from T cells, B-cell-depleted T cells, or PBMCs.

Authors' data handling: Amplifying reference gene primers gave estimates of nucleated cell counts. This table comes from immunoSEQ multiplex PCR, and its TCRdb copy is limited to in-frame clones, with some not included. V and J calls plus clone size are reproduced from that table; the DNA served to infer D and trimming. The sample lists around 360,000 clones, about 90% seen once, with less than 2.5% in the top ten. The TCR comes from a middle-aged man in a cohort exposed to, infected with or recovered from COVID-19 (not recorded which). What was sequenced was PBMCs or T cells enriched from blood (not recorded which).

The CDR3 DNA reads as TGTGCCAGCAGCCCAAGACAGGGGAGGGTCAATGAGCAGTTCTTC. It yields the protein CASSPRQGRVNEQFF. V gene TRBV7-3 combines with J gene TRBJ2-1, with D maybe TRBD1 (8 bases). V was shortened by 5 bases and J by 6 bases, with 17 bases between the two germline ends. Germline values: CDR1 SGHTA, CDR2 FQGTGA. CDR3 length: 15 residues.